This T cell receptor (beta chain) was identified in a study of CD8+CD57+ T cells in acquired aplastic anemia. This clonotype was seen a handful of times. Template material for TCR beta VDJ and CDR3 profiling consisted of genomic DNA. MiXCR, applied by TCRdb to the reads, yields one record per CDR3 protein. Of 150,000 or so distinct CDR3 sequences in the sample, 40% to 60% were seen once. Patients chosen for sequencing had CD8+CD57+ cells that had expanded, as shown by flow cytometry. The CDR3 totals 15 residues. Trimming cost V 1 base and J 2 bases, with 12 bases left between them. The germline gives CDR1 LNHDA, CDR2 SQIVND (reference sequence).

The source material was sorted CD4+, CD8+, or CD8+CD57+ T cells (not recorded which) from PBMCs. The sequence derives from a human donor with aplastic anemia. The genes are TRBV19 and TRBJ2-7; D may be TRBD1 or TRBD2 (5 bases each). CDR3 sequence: CASSIAGTEAYEQYF. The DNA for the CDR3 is TGTGCCAGTAGTATAGCCGGGACGGAAGCCTACGAGCAGTACTTC.